This T cell receptor (beta chain) was obtained from a study of spatial heterogeneity in lung cancer. Study context: The study consistently detected more beta-chain than alpha-chain sequences.

Study results and limitations: The study found that expanded intratumoral alpha and beta TCR counts tracked tumor mutation counts.

TCRdb re-analysed the 5' RACE reads in MiXCR, keeping a single row per CDR3 protein. The sample contains some 100,000 distinct CDR3 sequences, approximately 4.4% of which appear only once. Time point denoted: sample taken at primary tumor resection. Extraction of whole RNA from tumor, nontumor lung or frozen PBMC preceded unsorted sequencing. V was trimmed by 5 bases and J by 5 bases, leaving 15 bases between them. The CDR3 runs 14 residues. CDR1 is MDHEN and CDR2 is SYDVKM in the germline V gene. This clonotype came up many times. Its antigen is unknown. V and J are TRBV28 and TRBJ1-1; maybe TRBD1 (5 bases). This receptor was taken from a male donor with early-stage non-small cell lung cancer. Sequenced material: lung tumor tissue, taken at surgery. The CDR3 coding sequence is TGTGCCAGCAGTCTCTGGGGCCGTGGGACTGAAGCTTTCTTT. Translation gives CASSLWGRGTEAFF.